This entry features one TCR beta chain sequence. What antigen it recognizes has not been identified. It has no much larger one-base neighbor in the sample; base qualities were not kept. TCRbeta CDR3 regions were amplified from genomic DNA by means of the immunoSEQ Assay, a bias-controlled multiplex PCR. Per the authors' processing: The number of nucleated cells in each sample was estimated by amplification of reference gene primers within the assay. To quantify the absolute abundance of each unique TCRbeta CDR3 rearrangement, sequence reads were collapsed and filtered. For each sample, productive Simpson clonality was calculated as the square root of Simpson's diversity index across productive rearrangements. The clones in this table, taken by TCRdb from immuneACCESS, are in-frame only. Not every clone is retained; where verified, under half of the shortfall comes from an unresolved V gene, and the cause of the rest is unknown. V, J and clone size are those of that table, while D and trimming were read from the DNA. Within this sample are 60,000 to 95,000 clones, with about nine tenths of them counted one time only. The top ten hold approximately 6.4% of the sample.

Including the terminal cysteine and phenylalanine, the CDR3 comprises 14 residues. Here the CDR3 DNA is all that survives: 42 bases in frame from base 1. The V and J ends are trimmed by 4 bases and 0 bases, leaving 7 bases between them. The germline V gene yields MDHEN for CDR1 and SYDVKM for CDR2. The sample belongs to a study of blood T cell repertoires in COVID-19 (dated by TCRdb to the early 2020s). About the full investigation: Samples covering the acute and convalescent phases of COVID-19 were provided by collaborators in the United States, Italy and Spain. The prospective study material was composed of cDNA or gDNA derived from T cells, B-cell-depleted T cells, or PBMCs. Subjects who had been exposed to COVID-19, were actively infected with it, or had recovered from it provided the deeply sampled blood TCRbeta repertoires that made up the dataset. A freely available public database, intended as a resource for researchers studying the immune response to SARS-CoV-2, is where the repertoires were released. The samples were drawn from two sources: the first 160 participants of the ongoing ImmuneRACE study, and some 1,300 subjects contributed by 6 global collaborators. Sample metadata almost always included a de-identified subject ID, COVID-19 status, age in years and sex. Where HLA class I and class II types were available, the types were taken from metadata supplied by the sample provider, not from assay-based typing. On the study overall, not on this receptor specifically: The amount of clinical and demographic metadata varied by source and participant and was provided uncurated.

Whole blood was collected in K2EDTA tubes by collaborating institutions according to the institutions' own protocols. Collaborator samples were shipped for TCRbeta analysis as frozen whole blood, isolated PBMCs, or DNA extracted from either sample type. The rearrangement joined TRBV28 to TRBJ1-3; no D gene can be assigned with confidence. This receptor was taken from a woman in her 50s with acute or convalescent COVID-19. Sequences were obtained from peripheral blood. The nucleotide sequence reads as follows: TGTGCCAGCAGTTCATCCGGCTCTGGAAACACCATATATTTT. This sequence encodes CASSSSGSGNTIYF.